This T cell receptor (beta chain) was captured by sequencing in a study of shared clonotypes between healthy human individuals. Participating donors were healthy, HIV-negative adults free of recent acute infections or vaccinations. Study-level results: Non-shared clonotypes had lower generation probabilities than those shared by all four donors. In general, naive subsets displayed greater estimated richness than memory subsets did.

Authors' analysis steps: Junction-only immunoSEQ sequences carried no quality scores, so filtering differed. Using immunoSEQ multiplex PCR, the repertoire was profiled, and TCRdb retains in-frame clones only, with some absent. V and J calls plus clone size are reproduced from that table; the DNA served to infer D and trimming. The profile shows 2,500,000 or so clones, around 90% of them singletons. With V trimmed by 4 bases and J by 2 bases, 0 bases remained unmatched. The CDR3 runs to 15 residues. The germline CDR1 and CDR2 sequences are MNHEY and SVGAGI. Points on this clone: Its antigen is unidentified.

The sequence was obtained from a man aged 18 to 29 in good health. The rearrangement uses TRBV6-5 and TRBJ2-1, with 12 positions matching TRBD2. Sample: naive CD4+ T cells sorted from blood. Documented subset: CD45RA+ positively selected. The CDR3 here is CASSSSGRAYNEQFF. The CDR3 DNA reads TGTGCCAGCAGTTCTAGCGGGAGGGCCTACAATGAGCAGTTCTTC.